This T cell receptor beta chain comes out of a study of blood T cell repertoires in COVID-19 (dated by TCRdb to 2020 to 2022). Regarding the complete study: Samples from collaborators originated in the United States, Italy and Spain and spanned both the acute and convalescent phases of COVID-19. A freely available public database, intended as a resource for researchers studying the immune response to SARS-CoV-2, is where the repertoires were released. Deeply sampled blood TCRbeta repertoires from subjects exposed to, actively infected with, or recovered from COVID-19 were included in the dataset. A de-identified subject ID, COVID-19 status, age in years and sex were almost always included in the sample metadata. Where HLA class I and class II types were available, the types were taken from metadata supplied by the sample provider, not from assay-based typing. Samples were obtained from the ongoing ImmuneRACE study (first 160 participants) and from approximately 1,200 subjects provided by 6 global collaborators. The material from the prospective study consisted of cDNA or gDNA derived from T cells, B-cell-depleted T cells, or PBMCs.

Broader findings and caveats from the paper: The amount of clinical and demographic metadata varied by source and participant and was provided uncurated.

As encoded in the germline V gene, CDR1 is SQVTM while CDR2 is ANQGSEA. Here V drops 6 bases and J drops 0 bases, and the junction holds 8 bases not matched to any gene. The CDR3 holds 16 amino acids from the cysteine to the phenylalanine. Of the read, only the CDR3 DNA is kept; its 48 bases are in frame from base 1. The immunoSEQ Assay, a bias-controlled multiplex PCR, was used to amplify TCRbeta CDR3 regions from genomic DNA. The paper's data handling went like this. Within the assay, amplification of reference gene primers was used to estimate how many nucleated cells each sample contained. To quantify the absolute abundance of each unique TCRbeta CDR3 rearrangement, sequence reads were collapsed and filtered. For each sample, productive Simpson clonality was calculated as the square root of Simpson's diversity index across productive rearrangements. Here the immuneACCESS table is served through TCRdb, limited to in-frame sequences with V and J called. Missing clones are a known gap in these copies; in checked studies unresolved V genes cover under half, and the rest lacks a known reason. Clone size and V and J calls were adopted from that table, with D and trimming inferred from the DNA. This sample holds approximately 200,000 clones; roughly nine tenths were observed only once. About 2.2% of the sample belongs to the ten largest clones.

Each collaborating institution followed its own protocols to collect whole blood in K2EDTA tubes. For TCRbeta analysis, collaborators shipped samples in one of three forms: frozen whole blood, isolated PBMCs, or DNA extracted from either of those sample types. Concerning this clone itself: Its antigen is currently not known. The input lacks base qualities; no much larger clone sits a single base away.

This chain joins TRBV29-1 to TRBJ2-1; 10 bases in the junction line up with TRBD2. This clonotype was sampled from a woman aged 50 to 65 with acute or convalescent COVID-19. Sequences were obtained from peripheral blood. The CDR3: CSVPKTSGFSYNEQFF. The nucleotide sequence is given as TGCAGCGTCCCCAAGACTAGCGGGTTCTCCTACAATGAGCAGTTCTTC.